What follows is one T cell receptor beta chain and its context. Libraries were prepared by immunoSEQ multiplex PCR; TCRdb keeps only in-frame clonotypes and omits some of them. Among some 41,000 clones, about 94% were seen once, and the ten largest hold 7.5% to 10%. The data are from a study of T cell changes during pregnancy in multiple sclerosis. With 0 bases clipped from V and 4 bases from J, the junction kept 12 bases outside the gene matches. From germline, CDR1 is SGHRS and CDR2 YFSETQ. The CDR3 is made up of 19 amino acids. The sequencing here drew on CD8+ T cells from peripheral blood mononuclear cells, taken in the third trimester of pregnancy. This chain joins TRBV5-1 and TRBJ2-3; TRBD2 matches at 12 bases. The receptor was derived from a female donor with multiple sclerosis, enrolled in a pregnancy study. This CDR3 is CASSLVRGMTSGRSDTQYF. The CDR3 region has the DNA TGCGCCAGCAGCTTGGTGCGGGGTATGACTAGCGGGAGATCAGATACGCAGTATTTT.